This is a list of T cell receptor beta chains from one sample in a study of T cells after yellow fever vaccination. TCRdb fed the 5' RACE reads into MiXCR, producing one record per CDR3 protein. The profile shows approximately 240,000 distinct CDR3 sequences, 3.6% of them singletons. The specimen comprised PBMCs, sampled 15 days after the yellow fever booster vaccination. The receptors derive from a man aged 18 to 30 who received the YFV17D yellow fever vaccine. Each CDR3 is given with its conserved first and last residue. The order of the fields is J gene, D gene, V gene, clone size, CDR3 protein, CDR3 DNA. D genes are given only for firm matches. Expanded clones are given a class, and other clones once, few, many or no size at all.

j_call: TRBJ2-7; d_call: .; v_call: TRBV11-2; clone_size: many; cdr3_aa: CASSLIYEQYF; cdr3_nt: TGTGCCAGCAGCTTAATTTACGAGCAGTACTTC
j_call: TRBJ2-2; d_call: .; v_call: TRBV20-1; clone_size: many; cdr3_aa: CSARDLGNTGELFF; cdr3_nt: TGCAGTGCTAGAGATCTGGGAAACACCGGGGAGCTGTTTTTT
j_call: TRBJ1-5; d_call: .; v_call: TRBV28; clone_size: few; cdr3_aa: CASSLPPFHRAGQPQHF; cdr3_nt: TGTGCCAGCAGTTTACCGCCCTTCCACAGGGCTGGGCAGCCCCAGCATTTT
j_call: TRBJ1-2; d_call: TRBD1; v_call: TRBV5-4; clone_size: few; cdr3_aa: CASSFGQGLDGYTF; cdr3_nt: TGTGCCAGCAGCTTTGGACAGGGATTAGATGGCTACACCTTC
j_call: TRBJ1-3; d_call: .; v_call: TRBV19; clone_size: few; cdr3_aa: CASSIVPFRDMRF; cdr3_nt: TGTGCCAGTAGTATAGTCCCCTTCCGGGACATGAGGTTT
j_call: TRBJ2-1; d_call: TRBD2; v_call: TRBV24-1; clone_size: .; cdr3_aa: CATSDGLAEAYNEQFF; cdr3_nt: TGTGCCACCAGTGACGGACTAGCGGAGGCCTACAATGAGCAGTTCTTC
j_call: TRBJ1-4; d_call: .; v_call: TRBV7-6; clone_size: many; cdr3_aa: CASSRGGGTNEKLFF; cdr3_nt: TGTGCCAGCAGCCGCGGGGGCGGAACTAATGAAAAACTGTTTTTT
j_call: TRBJ2-3; d_call: .; v_call: TRBV3-1; clone_size: many; cdr3_aa: CASSQEILADTQYF; cdr3_nt: TGTGCCAGCAGCCAAGAAATACTGGCAGATACGCAGTATTTT
j_call: TRBJ1-1; d_call: .; v_call: TRBV7-9; clone_size: many; cdr3_aa: CASSLYGGQGNTEAFF; cdr3_nt: TGTGCCAGCAGCTTATACGGGGGGCAGGGGAACACTGAAGCTTTCTTT
j_call: TRBJ2-1; d_call: .; v_call: TRBV18; clone_size: .; cdr3_aa: CASSPRMGTGNEQFF; cdr3_nt: TGTGCCAGCTCACCACGTATGGGCACGGGCAATGAGCAGTTCTTC
j_call: TRBJ2-3; d_call: .; v_call: TRBV12-3/TRBV12-4; clone_size: many; cdr3_aa: CASSFGGRATDTQYF; cdr3_nt: TGTGCCAGCAGTTTCGGAGGCAGGGCGACAGATACGCAGTATTTT
j_call: TRBJ1-2; d_call: TRBD1; v_call: TRBV19; clone_size: few; cdr3_aa: CASTHRPGGPTHGYTF; cdr3_nt: TGTGCCAGTACCCACCGGCCAGGGGGCCCTACCCATGGCTACACCTTC
j_call: TRBJ2-5; d_call: .; v_call: TRBV7-9; clone_size: many; cdr3_aa: CASSLQGFGETQYF; cdr3_nt: TGTGCCAGCAGCTTACAGGGTTTTGGGGAGACCCAGTACTTC
j_call: TRBJ2-5; d_call: .; v_call: TRBV20-1; clone_size: .; cdr3_aa: CSARRDGWGWETQYF; cdr3_nt: TGCAGTGCTAGACGCGACGGGTGGGGATGGGAGACCCAGTACTTC
j_call: TRBJ1-5; d_call: TRBD1; v_call: TRBV19; clone_size: .; cdr3_aa: CASSILDRGRGQPQHF; cdr3_nt: TGTGCCAGTAGTATCCTGGACAGGGGGCGCGGGCAGCCCCAGCATTTT
j_call: TRBJ1-1; d_call: TRBD1; v_call: TRBV20-1; clone_size: many; cdr3_aa: CSAREQGLGNTEAFF; cdr3_nt: TGCAGTGCTAGGGAACAGGGGTTGGGGAACACTGAAGCTTTCTTT
j_call: TRBJ1-1; d_call: TRBD1; v_call: TRBV5-1; clone_size: few; cdr3_aa: CASSGGQPNTEAFF; cdr3_nt: TGCGCCAGCAGCGGGGGACAGCCGAACACTGAAGCTTTCTTT
j_call: TRBJ2-3; d_call: TRBD2; v_call: TRBV12-3/TRBV12-4; clone_size: .; cdr3_aa: CASSPRGGDRGTDTQYF; cdr3_nt: TGTGCCAGCAGCCCCCGGGGGGGGGACCGAGGCACAGATACGCAGTATTTT
j_call: TRBJ1-2; d_call: TRBD1; v_call: TRBV19; clone_size: .; cdr3_aa: CASTPGQGERTF; cdr3_nt: TGTGCCAGTACCCCCGGACAGGGGGAACGGACCTTC
j_call: TRBJ2-7; d_call: TRBD2; v_call: TRBV5-1; clone_size: .; cdr3_aa: CASSVGTIYEQYF; cdr3_nt: TGCGCCAGCAGCGTCGGGACTATCTACGAGCAGTACTTC
j_call: TRBJ2-1; d_call: .; v_call: TRBV20-1; clone_size: many; cdr3_aa: CSLFRDGTYNEQFF; cdr3_nt: TGCAGTCTGTTCCGGGACGGGACCTACAATGAGCAGTTCTTC
j_call: TRBJ2-6; d_call: .; v_call: TRBV5-1; clone_size: many; cdr3_aa: CASSLPPSSGANVLTF; cdr3_nt: TGCGCCAGCAGCTTGCCCCCCAGCTCTGGGGCCAACGTCCTGACTTTC
j_call: TRBJ2-3; d_call: .; v_call: TRBV7-8; clone_size: many; cdr3_aa: CASSFLGTTSTDTQYF; cdr3_nt: TGTGCCAGCAGCTTCCTCGGGACAACTAGCACAGATACGCAGTATTTT
j_call: TRBJ2-5; d_call: TRBD2; v_call: TRBV6-5; clone_size: many; cdr3_aa: CASSPSGGTLPQYF; cdr3_nt: TGTGCCAGCAGTCCAAGCGGGGGAACGTTGCCCCAGTACTTC
j_call: TRBJ1-5; d_call: .; v_call: TRBV4-1; clone_size: many; cdr3_aa: CASSQEGGRGSNQPQHF; cdr3_nt: TGCGCCAGCAGCCAAGAAGGCGGCAGGGGCAGCAATCAGCCCCAGCATTTT
j_call: TRBJ2-7; d_call: .; v_call: TRBV9; clone_size: many; cdr3_aa: CASSVRPRDKTYEQYF; cdr3_nt: TGTGCCAGCAGCGTAAGACCACGGGACAAGACCTACGAGCAGTACTTC
j_call: TRBJ2-3; d_call: .; v_call: TRBV18; clone_size: many; cdr3_aa: CASSPRGGSGTDTQYF; cdr3_nt: TGTGCCAGCTCACCAAGGGGAGGTTCCGGCACAGATACGCAGTATTTT